This T cell receptor beta chain was obtained from a study of T cell repertoires in cytomegalovirus infection. The CDR3 has 18 amino acids. Germline CDR1 is DFQATT and CDR2 is SNEGSKA (reference sequence). The V segment lost 0 bases and the J segment 2 bases; nucleotides outside the gene matches: 14. TCRdb processed the reads anew with MiXCR; each CDR3 protein has one entry. In the table there are about 740,000 distinct CDR3 sequences, 33% of which are singletons. A remark on this clonotype: Its matching antigen is unknown.

The receptor was isolated from a human donor in good health (CMV status not recorded). Some clones in this sample may be carry-over from other donors' samples. V usage is TRBV20-1 and J usage is TRBJ2-5; 8 bases align to TRBD2. The material sequenced was cultured PBMCs, taken from culture after CMV antigen stimulation. The chain's CDR3 is CSARDPLVLAGIQETQYF. CDR3 nucleotide sequence: TGCAGTGCTAGAGATCCCCTCGTCTTAGCGGGGATACAAGAGACCCAGTACTTC.